Here is one T cell receptor (beta chain) with its context. Its antigen remains undetermined. Base qualities are not recorded, but no much larger clone differs from it by a single base. From the cysteine through the phenylalanine, the CDR3 covers 13 amino acids. The CDR3 DNA has 39 bases and is translated from base 1. CDR1 and CDR2, looked up from the germline V gene, are SQVTM and ANQGSEA. V loses 7 bases of germline sequence and J loses 2 bases, and the interval between the two ends is 12 bases. This entry belongs to a study of OX40 agonist ivuxolimab in advanced cancers. Study-level background: Ivuxolimab was an agonistic, fully human IgG2 monoclonal antibody directed against OX40 (CD134), a costimulatory receptor. Intravenous ivuxolimab was administered to patients every 2 weeks at six dose levels: 0.01, 0.1, 0.3, 1.5, 3 and 10 mg/kg. Partial responses occurred in three dose-escalation patients: two with cutaneous melanoma and one with hepatocellular carcinoma. The point of sequencing TCRbeta in the periphery was to test whether ivuxolimab changed TCR sequence diversity and drove clonal T-cell expansion. Among the approximately 50 dose-escalation patients, around 20 had hepatocellular carcinoma, approximately 15 melanoma, 9 renal cell carcinoma and 9 head and neck cancer. The paper reports the monotherapy dose-escalation portion (N of about 54 patients) of the phase I ivuxolimab trial. Patients were allowed to have had prior anti-PD-1, anti-PD-L1 or anti-CTLA-4 therapy, and less than 45% of the dose-escalation patients had previously received checkpoint inhibitors. The dose-escalation cohort was 82.7% male with a mean age of approximately 59 years, ranging from roughly 20 to 80. The paper as a whole reports these results and caveats: At doses from 0.1 to 3.0 mg/kg, clonal expansion was seen in both CD4+ and CD8+ blood T cells between baseline and week 6. On average, CD8+ T cells showed more expanded clones than CD4+ T cells after ivuxolimab. In partial responders in the 0.1-3.0 mg/kg groups, normalized peripheral clonal expansion was found to be among the lowest, especially among CD8+ T cells. Antigen specificity was not determined for the clonally expanded peripheral T cells. Low levels of normalized T-cell clonal expansion were also seen in some patients who did not respond.

Genomic DNA was extracted from sorted cells for sequencing of the TCRbeta CDR3 region. TCRbeta CDR3 regions were sequenced using the immunoSEQ Assay. The source is immuneACCESS, and TCRdb retained only in-frame sequences with V and J called. Part of the clones is not carried over; for the studies checked, unresolved V genes explain less than half of this, and the remainder is unexplained. The sample includes approximately 17,000 clones, with 70% to 85% observed a single time. Jointly, the top ten make up around 15% of the sample. Patients with a history of autoimmune disease or receiving systemic immunosuppression were excluded from the trial. In every dose cohort, peripheral blood was drawn for TCR sequencing at baseline, cycle 4 day 1, and cycle 7 day 1. The samples were drawn from a first-in-human, open-label, multicenter phase I dose-escalation trial of ivuxolimab. The trial enrolled adults with locally advanced or metastatic head and neck squamous cell, hepatocellular, melanoma or renal cell carcinoma. Before TCR sequencing, CD4+ and CD8+ T cells were separately sorted from peripheral blood.

The receptor comes from an adult with an advanced solid tumor such as melanoma, head and neck, liver or kidney cancer. Material: CD4+ or CD8+ T cells sorted from blood, obtained in a trial of the OX40 agonist ivuxolimab. The chain employs TRBV29-1 and TRBJ2-1; a tentative D call is TRBD2 (5 bases match). The CDR3 region: CSGLAFAYNEQFF. The DNA sequence reads TGCAGCGGCCTAGCTTTTGCCTACAATGAGCAGTTCTTC.